These T cell receptor beta chains were read from a single sample in a study of control samples from healthy donors and cancer patients. Assay: immunoSEQ multiplex PCR; the TCRdb copy retains only in-frame clones and omits some. The data show roughly 120,000 clones, around 90% seen once. Sequenced: blood. Source of these receptors: a man aged 50 to 60 in good health. Each CDR3 is given without its conserved first and last residue. A D gene is named only where the DNA matches it firmly.

13	-	TRBV9	TRBJ1-1	ASSPRTAGETEAF
15	TRBD2	TRBV4-1	TRBJ2-6	ASSQDQRGGWGNVLT
10	-	TRBV12-3/TRBV12-4	TRBJ1-1	ASSLLGRSSF
11	-	TRBV19	TRBJ1-1	ASTVQLNTEAF
16	TRBD2	TRBV5-6	TRBJ2-4	ASSFLLAGGSTTDIQY
12	-	TRBV7-9	TRBJ1-1	ASSLNRDHTEAF
11	-	TRBV27	TRBJ2-7	ASSFGKSYEQY
12	TRBD1	TRBV6-5	TRBJ1-1	ASSTPRGKTEAF
15	-	TRBV4-1	TRBJ2-7	ASSHELTDTFSYEQY
13	-	TRBV5-1	TRBJ1-6	ASSFLGGGDSPLH
12	-	TRBV11-2	TRBJ2-7	ASSLLGKAYEQY
12	TRBD1	TRBV11-3	TRBJ1-1	ASSLDRGYAEAF
12	-	TRBV19	TRBJ1-3	ASLHTASGNTIY
11	TRBD2	TRBV6-6	TRBJ2-4	ASSLAGENIQY
9	-	TRBV3-1/TRBV3-2	TRBJ2-7	ASSHQYEQY